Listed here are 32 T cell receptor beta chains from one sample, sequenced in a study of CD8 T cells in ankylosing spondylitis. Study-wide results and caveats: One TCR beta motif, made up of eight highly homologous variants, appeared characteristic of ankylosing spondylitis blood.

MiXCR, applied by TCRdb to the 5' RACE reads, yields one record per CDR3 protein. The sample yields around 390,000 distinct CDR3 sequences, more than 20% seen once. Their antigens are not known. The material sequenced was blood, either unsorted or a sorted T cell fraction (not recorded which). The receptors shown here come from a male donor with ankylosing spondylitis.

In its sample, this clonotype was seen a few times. This chain's CDR3 is CATSRDQEVSTDTQYF. The CDR3 nucleotides read TGTGCCACCAGCAGAGATCAGGAGGTCTCCACAGATACGCAGTATTTT. The V and J genes are TRBV15 and TRBJ2-3, with D possibly being TRBD2 (5 bases). This CDR3 spans 16 amino acids. Germline-derived CDR1 and CDR2 are LNHNV and YYDKDF (reference sequence). V shed 0 bases and J shed 2 bases, with 12 bases lying between them.

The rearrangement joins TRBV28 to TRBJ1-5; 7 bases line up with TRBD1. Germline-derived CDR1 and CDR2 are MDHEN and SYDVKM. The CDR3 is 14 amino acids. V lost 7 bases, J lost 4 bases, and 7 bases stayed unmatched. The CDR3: CASTAGTENQPQHF. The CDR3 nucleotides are TGTGCCAGCACCGCCGGGACAGAAAATCAGCCCCAGCATTTT.

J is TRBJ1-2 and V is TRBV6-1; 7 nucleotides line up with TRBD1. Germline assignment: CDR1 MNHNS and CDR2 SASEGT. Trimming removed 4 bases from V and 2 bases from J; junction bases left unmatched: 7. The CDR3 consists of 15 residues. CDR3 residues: CASSAQGGVNYGYTF. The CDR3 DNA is TGTGCCAGCAGTGCCCAGGGGGGAGTCAACTATGGCTACACCTTC.

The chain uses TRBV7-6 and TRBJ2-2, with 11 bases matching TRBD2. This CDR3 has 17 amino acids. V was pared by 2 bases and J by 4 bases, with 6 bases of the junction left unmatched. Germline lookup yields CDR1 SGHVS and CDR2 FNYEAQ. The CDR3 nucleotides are TGTGCCAGCAGCTTAATTAGCGGGAGGGCCGGCACCGGGGAGCTGTTTTTT. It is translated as CASSLISGRAGTGELFF.

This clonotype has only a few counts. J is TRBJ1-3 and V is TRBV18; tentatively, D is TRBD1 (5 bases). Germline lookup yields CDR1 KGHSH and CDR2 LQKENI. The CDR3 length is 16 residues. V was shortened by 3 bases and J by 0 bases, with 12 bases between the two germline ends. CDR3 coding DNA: TGTGCCAGCTCACCGACAGCTCTCAGCTCTGGAAACACCATATATTTT. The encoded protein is CASSPTALSSGNTIYF.

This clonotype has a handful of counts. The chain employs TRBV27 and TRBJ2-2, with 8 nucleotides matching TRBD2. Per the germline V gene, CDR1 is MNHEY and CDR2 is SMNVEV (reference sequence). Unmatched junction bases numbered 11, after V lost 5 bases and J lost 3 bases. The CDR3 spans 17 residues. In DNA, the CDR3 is TGTGCCAGCAGTGCCGGACAGCAGCGGGAGTACACCGGGGAGCTGTTTTTT. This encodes CASSAGQQREYTGELFF.

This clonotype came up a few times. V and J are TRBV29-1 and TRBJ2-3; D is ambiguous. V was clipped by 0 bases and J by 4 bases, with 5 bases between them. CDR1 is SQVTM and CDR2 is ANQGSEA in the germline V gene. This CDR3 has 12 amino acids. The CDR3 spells CSVEDGADTQYF. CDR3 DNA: TGCAGCGTTGAAGACGGCGCAGATACGCAGTATTTT.

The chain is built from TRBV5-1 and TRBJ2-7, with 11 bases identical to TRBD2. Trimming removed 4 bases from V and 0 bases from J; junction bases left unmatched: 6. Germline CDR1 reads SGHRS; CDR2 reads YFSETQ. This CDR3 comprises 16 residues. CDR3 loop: CASSTGTSGFSYEQYF. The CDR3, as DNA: TGCGCCAGCAGCACTGGGACTAGCGGCTTCTCCTACGAGCAGTACTTC.

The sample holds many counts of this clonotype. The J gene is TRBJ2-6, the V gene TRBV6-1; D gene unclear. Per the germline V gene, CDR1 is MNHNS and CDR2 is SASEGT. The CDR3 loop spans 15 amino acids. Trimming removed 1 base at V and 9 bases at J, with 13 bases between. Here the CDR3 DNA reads TGTGCCAGCAGTGAAGGGGCAGGAGAAGTCAACGTCCTGACTTTC. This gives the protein CASSEGAGEVNVLTF.

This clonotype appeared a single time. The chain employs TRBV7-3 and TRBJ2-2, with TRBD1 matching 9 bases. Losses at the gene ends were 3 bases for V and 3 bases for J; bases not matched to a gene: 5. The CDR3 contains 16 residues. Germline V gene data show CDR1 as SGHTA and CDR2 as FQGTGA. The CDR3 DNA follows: TGTGCCAGCAGCTTCGACAGGGGGGCCCACACCGGGGAGCTGTTTTTT. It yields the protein CASSFDRGAHTGELFF.

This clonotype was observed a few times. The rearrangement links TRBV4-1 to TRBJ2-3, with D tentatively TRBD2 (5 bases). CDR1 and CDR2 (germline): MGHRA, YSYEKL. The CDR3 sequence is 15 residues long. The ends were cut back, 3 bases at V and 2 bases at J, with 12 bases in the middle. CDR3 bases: TGCGCCAGCAGCCAGAGGGAATTAGTCACAGATACGCAGTATTTT. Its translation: CASSQRELVTDTQYF.

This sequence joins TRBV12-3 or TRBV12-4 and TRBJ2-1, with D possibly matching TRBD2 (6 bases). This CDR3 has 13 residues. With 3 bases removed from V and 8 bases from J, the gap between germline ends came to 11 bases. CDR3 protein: CASSFSGRHEQFF. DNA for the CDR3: TGTGCCAGCAGTTTTTCTGGGAGGCATGAGCAGTTCTTC.

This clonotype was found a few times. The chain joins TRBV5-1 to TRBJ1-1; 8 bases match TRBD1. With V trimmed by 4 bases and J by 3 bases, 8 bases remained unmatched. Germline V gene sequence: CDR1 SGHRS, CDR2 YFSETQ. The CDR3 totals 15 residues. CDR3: CASSIQGVEDTEAFF. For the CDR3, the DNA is TGCGCCAGCAGCATACAGGGGGTCGAGGACACTGAAGCTTTCTTT.

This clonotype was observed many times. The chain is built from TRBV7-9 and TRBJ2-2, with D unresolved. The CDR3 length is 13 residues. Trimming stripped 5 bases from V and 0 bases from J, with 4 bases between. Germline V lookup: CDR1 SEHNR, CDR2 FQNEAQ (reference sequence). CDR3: CASSQTNTGELFF. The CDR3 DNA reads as TGTGCCAGCAGCCAGACGAACACCGGGGAGCTGTTTTTT.

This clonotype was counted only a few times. CDR3 in DNA: TGTGCCAGCAGTGAACACAGGGGCTTTCAGCCCCAGCATTTT. The encoded protein is CASSEHRGFQPQHF. This chain joins TRBV28 and TRBJ1-5; 7 nucleotides line up with TRBD1. Germline-derived CDR1 and CDR2 are MDHEN and SYDVKM. The V segment lost 5 bases and the J segment 6 bases; nucleotides outside the gene matches: 7. The CDR3 runs to 14 residues.

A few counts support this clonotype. The CDR3 sequence is CASSQDVGAGYGYTF. CDR3 bases: TGTGCCAGCAGCCAAGATGTGGGGGCAGGTTATGGCTACACCTTC. The J gene is TRBJ1-2, the V gene TRBV14; perhaps TRBD1 as D (6 bases). Trimming removed 0 bases at V and 5 bases at J, with 13 bases between. The CDR3 is 15 amino acids. Germline V lookup: CDR1 SGHDN, CDR2 FVKESK.

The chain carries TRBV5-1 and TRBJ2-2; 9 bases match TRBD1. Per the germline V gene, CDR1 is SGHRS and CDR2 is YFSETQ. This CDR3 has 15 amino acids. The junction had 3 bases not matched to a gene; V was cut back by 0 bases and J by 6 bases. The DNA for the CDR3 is TGCGCCAGCAGCTTGGGACAGGGGGACGCCGGGGAGCTGTTTTTT. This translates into CASSLGQGDAGELFF.

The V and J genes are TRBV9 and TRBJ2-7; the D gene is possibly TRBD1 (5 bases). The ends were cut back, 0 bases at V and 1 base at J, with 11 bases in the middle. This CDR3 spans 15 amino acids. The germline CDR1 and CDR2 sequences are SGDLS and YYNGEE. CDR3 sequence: CASSVGPDKSYEQYF. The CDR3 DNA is TGTGCCAGCAGCGTAGGCCCGGACAAGTCCTACGAGCAGTACTTC.

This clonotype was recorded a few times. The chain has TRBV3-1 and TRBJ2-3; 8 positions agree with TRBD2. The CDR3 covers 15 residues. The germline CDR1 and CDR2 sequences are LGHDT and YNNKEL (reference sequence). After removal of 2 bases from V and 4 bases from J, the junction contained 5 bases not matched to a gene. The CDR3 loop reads CASSQTGTSADTQYF. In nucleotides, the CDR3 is TGTGCCAGCAGCCAAACAGGGACTAGTGCAGATACGCAGTATTTT.

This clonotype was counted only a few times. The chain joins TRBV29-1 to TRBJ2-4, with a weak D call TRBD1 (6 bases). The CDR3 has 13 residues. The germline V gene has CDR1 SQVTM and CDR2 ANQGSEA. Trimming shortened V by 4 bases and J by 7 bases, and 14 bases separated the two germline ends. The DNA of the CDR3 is TGCAGCGTTGGGACAGCCGGTGTGAACATTCAGTACTTC. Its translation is CSVGTAGVNIQYF. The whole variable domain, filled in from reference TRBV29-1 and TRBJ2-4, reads SAVISQKPSRDICQRGTSLTIQCQVDSQVTMMFWYRQQPGQSLTLIATANQGSEATYESGFVIDKFPISRPNLTFSTLTVSNMSPEDSSIYLCSVGTAGVNIQYFGAGTRLSVL.

As DNA, the CDR3 is TGTGCCAGCAGCCTCGGGGGGGAGGCAGATACGCAGTATTTT. It is translated as CASSLGGEADTQYF. The chain couples TRBV7-9 to TRBJ2-3; TRBD2 aligns across 8 bases. The CDR3 spans 14 residues. Germline V gene lookup returns CDR1 SEHNR and CDR2 FQNEAQ (reference sequence). After removal of 5 bases from V and 4 bases from J, the junction contained 5 bases not matched to a gene.

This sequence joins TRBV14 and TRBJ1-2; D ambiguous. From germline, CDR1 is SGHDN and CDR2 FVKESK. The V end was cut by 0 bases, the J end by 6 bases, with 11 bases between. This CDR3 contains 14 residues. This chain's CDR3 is CASSQDPNGHGYTF. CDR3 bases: TGTGCCAGCAGCCAAGACCCAAACGGACATGGCTACACCTTC.

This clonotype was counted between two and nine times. The DNA of the CDR3 is TGCGCCAGCAGCGTGGTCCGGGACACGAGTCCCGAGCAGTACTTC. Amino acid sequence: CASSVVRDTSPEQYF. The V gene is TRBV5-1, the J gene TRBJ2-7, with D maybe TRBD1 (6 bases). CDR1 is SGHRS, CDR2 YFSETQ, per germline. The CDR3 has 15 residues. Trimming took 4 bases from V and 6 from J, leaving 20 bases between them.

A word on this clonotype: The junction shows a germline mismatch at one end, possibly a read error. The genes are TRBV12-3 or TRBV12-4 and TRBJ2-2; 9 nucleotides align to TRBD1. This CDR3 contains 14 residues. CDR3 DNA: TGTACCAGCAGTTTACAGGGGGCGGTCGGGGAGCTGTTTTTT. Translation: CTSSLQGAVGELFF.

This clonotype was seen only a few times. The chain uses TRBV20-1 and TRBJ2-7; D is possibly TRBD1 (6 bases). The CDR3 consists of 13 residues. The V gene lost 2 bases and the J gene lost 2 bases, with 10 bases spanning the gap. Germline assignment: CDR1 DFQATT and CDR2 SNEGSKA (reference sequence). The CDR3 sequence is CSARKWTAYEQYF. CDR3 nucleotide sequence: TGCAGTGCTAGAAAGTGGACAGCCTACGAGCAGTACTTC.

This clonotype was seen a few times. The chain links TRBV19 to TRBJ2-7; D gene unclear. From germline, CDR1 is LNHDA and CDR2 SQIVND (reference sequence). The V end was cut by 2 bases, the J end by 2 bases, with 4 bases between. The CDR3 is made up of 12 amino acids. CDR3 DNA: TGTGCCAGTAGTATAAACCCCTACGAGCAGTACTTC. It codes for CASSINPYEQYF. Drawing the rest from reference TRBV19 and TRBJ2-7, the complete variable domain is DGGITQSPKYLFRKEGQNVTLSCEQNLNHDAMYWYRQDPGQGLRLIYYSQIVNDFQKGDIAEGYSVSREKKESFPLTVTSAQKNPTAFYLCASSINPYEQYFGPGTRLTVT.

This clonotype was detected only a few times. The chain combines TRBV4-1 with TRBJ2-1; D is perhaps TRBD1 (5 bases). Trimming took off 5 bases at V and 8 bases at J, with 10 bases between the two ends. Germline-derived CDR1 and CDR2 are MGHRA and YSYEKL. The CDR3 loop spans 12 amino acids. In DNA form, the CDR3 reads TGCGCCAGCAGCGGTCAGGGTGATGAGCAGTTCTTC. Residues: CASSGQGDEQFF.

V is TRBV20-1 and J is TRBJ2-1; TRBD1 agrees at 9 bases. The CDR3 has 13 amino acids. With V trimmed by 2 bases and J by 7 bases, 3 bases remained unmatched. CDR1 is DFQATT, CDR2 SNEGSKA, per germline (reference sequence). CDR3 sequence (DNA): TGCAGTGCTAGAACAGGGGGCCAGAATGAGCAGTTCTTC. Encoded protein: CSARTGGQNEQFF.

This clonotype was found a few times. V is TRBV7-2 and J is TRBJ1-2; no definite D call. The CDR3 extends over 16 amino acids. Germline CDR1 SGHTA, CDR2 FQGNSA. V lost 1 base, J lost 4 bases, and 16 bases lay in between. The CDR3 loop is CASSLVPELASYGYTF. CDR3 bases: TGTGCCAGCAGCTTAGTTCCGGAATTGGCGTCCTATGGCTACACCTTC.

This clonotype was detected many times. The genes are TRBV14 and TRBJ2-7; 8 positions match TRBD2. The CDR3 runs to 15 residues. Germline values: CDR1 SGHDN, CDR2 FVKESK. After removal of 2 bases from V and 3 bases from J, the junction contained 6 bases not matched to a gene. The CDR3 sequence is CASSQQGLAGYEQYF. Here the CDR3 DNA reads TGTGCCAGCAGCCAACAAGGACTAGCTGGCTACGAGCAGTACTTC.

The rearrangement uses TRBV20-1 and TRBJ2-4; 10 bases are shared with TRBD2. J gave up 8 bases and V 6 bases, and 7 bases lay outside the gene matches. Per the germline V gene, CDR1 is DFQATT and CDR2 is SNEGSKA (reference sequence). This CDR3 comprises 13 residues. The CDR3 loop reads CSAKLAGMDIQYF. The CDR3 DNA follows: TGCAGTGCAAAACTAGCGGGAATGGACATTCAGTACTTC.

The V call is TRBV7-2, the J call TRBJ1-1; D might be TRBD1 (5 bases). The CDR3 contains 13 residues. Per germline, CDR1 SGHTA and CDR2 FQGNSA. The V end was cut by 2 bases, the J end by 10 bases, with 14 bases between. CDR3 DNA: TGTGCCAGCAGCTTAAGTGGGGGACGCCGAGCTTTCTTT. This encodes CASSLSGGRRAFF.